What follows are 23 T cell receptor beta chains derived from one specimen sequenced in a study of vaccination and CD4 T cells after COVID-19. For these TCRs, the target antigens are not known. Treatment of the sample: approximately 9-day PBMC culture with coronavirus spike peptide pools or control peptides (ViraFEST assay). Cultured CD4+ T cell DNA was sequenced using the Oncomine TCR Beta short-read assay. TCRdb redid the calling of the PCR reads with MiXCR, one entry per CDR3 protein. The sample holds roughly 20,000 distinct CDR3 sequences, around 60% seen once. The sample consisted of CD4+ T cells from blood, cultured in vitro, taken after SARS-CoV-2 vaccination. All receptors come from a human donor who had recovered from COVID-19.

This chain connects TRBV12-3 or TRBV12-4 to TRBJ1-6, with D perhaps matching TRBD1 (6 bases). V lost 5 bases and J lost 8, with 7 bases in between. This CDR3 contains 12 residues. As DNA, the CDR3 is TGTGCCAGCAGTCGACAGGATTCACCCCTCCACTTT. It translates to CASSRQDSPLHF.

This chain connects TRBV12-3 or TRBV12-4 to TRBJ1-5, with a tentative D call TRBD1 (5 bases). This CDR3 has 14 amino acids. The germline V and J ends were trimmed by 7 bases and 5 bases, with 15 bases remaining between them. This chain's CDR3 is CASTLAAGDQPQHF. CDR3 nucleotide sequence: TGTGCCAGCACCCTTGCGGCGGGGGATCAGCCCCAGCATTTT.

The chain uses TRBV11-2 and TRBJ2-7, with a possible D match to TRBD2 (5 bases). V shed 0 bases and J shed 3 bases, with 12 bases lying between them. Germline assignment: CDR1 SGHAT and CDR2 FQNNGV. The CDR3 totals 15 residues. The CDR3 bases are TGTGCCAGCAGCTTAGAATCGTCTCGGGACTACGAGCAGTACTTC. The encoded protein is CASSLESSRDYEQYF.

The chain combines TRBV5-4 with TRBJ1-2, with TRBD1 as a possible D gene (5 bases). Per the germline V gene, CDR1 is SGHNT and CDR2 is YYREEE (reference sequence). There are 15 residues in the CDR3. Between the trimmed V and J ends, which lost 0 bases and 8 bases, there was a span of 17 bases. CDR3 in amino acids: CASSLANLWGDGYTF. In nucleotides, the CDR3 is TGTGCCAGCAGCTTGGCCAACCTTTGGGGGGACGGCTACACCTTC.

V usage is TRBV24-1 and J usage is TRBJ2-2, with 9 bases aligning to TRBD2. Germline trimming cut 3 bases from V and 0 bases from J; bases unmatched to any gene: 1. CDR3 length equals 16 residues. Germline CDR1 reads KGHDR; CDR2 reads SFDVKD. In nucleotides, the CDR3 is TGTGCCACCAGTGATACTAGCGGGCCGAACACCGGGGAGCTGTTTTTT. This sequence encodes CATSDTSGPNTGELFF.

J is TRBJ2-3 and V is TRBV29-1, with TRBD1 matching 9 bases. The germline V gene encodes CDR1 SQVTM and CDR2 ANQGSEA. Unmatched junction bases numbered 6, after V lost 4 bases and J lost 1 base. This CDR3 region has 15 residues. CDR3 sequence reads: CSVASGDRGTDTQYF. The CDR3 nucleotides read TGCAGCGTTGCGAGTGGGGACAGGGGCACAGATACGCAGTATTTT.

The rearrangement joins TRBV7-8 to TRBJ1-2, with TRBD1 matching over 7 bases. With 1 base clipped from V and 6 bases from J, the junction kept 2 bases outside the gene matches. This CDR3 comprises 13 residues. The germline V gene has CDR1 SGHVS and CDR2 FQNEAQ. CDR3 in amino acids: CASSLEQGHGYTF. CDR3 nucleotide sequence: TGTGCCAGCAGCTTAGAACAGGGGCATGGCTACACCTTC.

The chain recombines TRBV3-1 with TRBJ2-7; tentatively, D is TRBD2 (5 bases). Germline CDR1 LGHDT, CDR2 YNNKEL (reference sequence). V was pared by 0 bases and J by 0 bases, with 6 bases between. This CDR3 comprises 14 residues. DNA for the CDR3: TGTGCCAGCAGCCAAGAGCGGGTCTCCTACGAGCAGTACTTC. Encoded protein: CASSQERVSYEQYF.

This clonotype was observed a few times. Here the CDR3 DNA reads TGTGCCAGCAGAAGCGGACGGGGAAACACCGGGGAGCTGTTTTTT. It yields the protein CASRSGRGNTGELFF. The chain joins TRBV6-1 to TRBJ2-2; tentatively, D is TRBD2 (5 bases). This CDR3 is 15 amino acids long. V was shortened by 6 bases and J by 2 bases, with 13 bases between the two germline ends. Germline CDR1 and CDR2: MNHNS and SASEGT.

The V and J genes are TRBV11-3 and TRBJ2-1; no reliable D call. This CDR3 has 12 amino acids. Germline V gene data show CDR1 as SGHNT and CDR2 as YENEEA. V lost 1 base, J lost 9 bases, and 7 bases lay in between. CDR3 DNA sequence: TGTGCCAGCAGCTTAGTGGGTAGTGAGCAGTTCTTC. Amino acid sequence: CASSLVGSEQFF.

The chain carries TRBV9 and TRBJ2-2, with 8 bases identical to TRBD2. Germline V gene sequence: CDR1 SGDLS, CDR2 YYNGEE. CDR3 length: 15 residues. The trim removed 3 bases at V and 8 bases at J, leaving 9 bases unmatched. DNA of the CDR3: TGTGCCAGCAGCGCCGCCCGGACTAGCTTGGGGGAGCTGTTTTTT. Residues: CASSAARTSLGELFF.

This clonotype has more than one count but fewer than ten. The rearrangement uses TRBV7-2 and TRBJ2-2, with TRBD2 as a possible D gene (6 bases). The germline CDR1 and CDR2 sequences are SGHTA and FQGNSA. V gave up 0 bases and J gave up 3 bases, with 8 bases separating them. There are 15 residues in the CDR3. CDR3 protein: CASSLALADTGELFF. Here the CDR3 DNA reads TGTGCCAGCAGCTTAGCCTTAGCGGACACCGGGGAGCTGTTTTTT.

The chain has TRBV6-1 and TRBJ1-2, with D unresolved. The germline V and J ends were trimmed by 6 bases and 5 bases, with 13 bases remaining between them. The CDR3 sequence is 13 residues long. CDR1 and CDR2 from the germline V gene are MNHNS and SASEGT. As DNA, the CDR3 is TGTGCCAGCAGGGGAGGCTCATCTTATGGCTACACCTTC. It translates to CASRGGSSYGYTF.

This clonotype is a singleton in its sample. The gene calls are TRBV20-1 and TRBJ2-7; the D is unclear. The V end lost 4 bases, the J end lost 4 bases, and 14 bases lay between the germline ends. From germline, CDR1 is DFQATT and CDR2 SNEGSKA (reference sequence). CDR3 length equals 13 residues. The CDR3 here is CSATRDAFYEQYF. CDR3 nucleotide sequence: TGCAGTGCTACTAGAGACGCCTTTTACGAGCAGTACTTC.

This chain joins TRBV11-2 and TRBJ2-7; 10 positions agree with TRBD2. Germline V gene data show CDR1 as SGHAT and CDR2 as FQNNGV. The trim removed 6 bases at V and 0 bases at J, leaving 5 bases unmatched. The length of the CDR3 is 15 residues. The CDR3 region has the DNA TGTGCCAGCAGTAGATCTAGCGGGAGCTCCTACGAGCAGTACTTC. As protein: CASSRSSGSSYEQYF.

This clonotype appeared a single time. It is likely a read error, because the conserved phenylalanine at the end of the CDR3 is missing. This chain links TRBV19 with TRBJ2-5; 12 bases fit TRBD1. The CDR3 length is 18 residues. Germline-derived CDR1 and CDR2 are LNHDA and SQIVND (reference sequence). V lost 4 bases, J lost 2 bases, and 11 bases stayed unmatched. CDR3 bases: TGTGCCAGTAGTAAACTTACCGGGACAGGGGGCGGACAAGAGACCCAGTACTTG. Its protein is CASSKLTGTGGGQETQYL.

The chain has TRBV20-1 and TRBJ1-2; D is possibly TRBD1 (6 bases). Trimming removed 4 bases at V and 4 bases at J, with 13 bases between. The CDR3 is made up of 13 amino acids. Germline values: CDR1 DFQATT, CDR2 SNEGSKA (reference sequence). The CDR3 nucleotides are TGCAGTGCTACCCCCCAGGGGATCTATGGCTACACCTTC. Its protein is CSATPQGIYGYTF.

V is TRBV7-2 and J is TRBJ2-7, with 10 bases that match TRBD2. Unmatched junction bases numbered 2, after V lost 0 bases and J lost 0 bases. The germline CDR1 and CDR2 sequences are SGHTA and FQGNSA. The CDR3 extends over 16 amino acids. CDR3 nucleotide sequence: TGTGCCAGCAGCTTAGCGGCTAGCGGGAGCTCCTACGAGCAGTACTTC. As protein: CASSLAASGSSYEQYF.

The chain combines TRBV19 with TRBJ1-5; TRBD1 agrees at 8 bases. Germline V gives CDR1 LNHDA, CDR2 SQIVND (reference sequence). J gave up 13 bases and V 1 base, and 6 bases lay outside the gene matches. The CDR3 runs to 13 residues. This chain's CDR3 is CASSIGAGGQQHF. As DNA, the CDR3 is TGTGCCAGTAGTATAGGTGCAGGGGGCCAACAGCATTTT.

This rearrangement joins TRBV24-1 to TRBJ1-5; the D is unclear. This CDR3 is built from 13 residues. Trimming removed 3 bases from V and 5 bases from J, with 7 bases in between. Germline loops: CDR1 KGHDR, CDR2 SFDVKD. This CDR3 reads CATSDGSYQPQHF. The CDR3, as DNA: TGTGCCACCAGTGATGGGTCTTATCAGCCCCAGCATTTT.

The CDR3 nucleotides are TGCGCCAGCAGCTTGGCTGGAGACCGCAATCAGCCCCAGCATTTT. Protein sequence: CASSLAGDRNQPQHF. The chain recombines TRBV5-1 with TRBJ1-5; no reliable D call. Germline CDR1 is SGHRS and CDR2 is YFSETQ. V was clipped by 0 bases and J by 2 bases, with 9 bases between them. CDR3 length equals 15 residues.

This clonotype came up a few times. The chain joins TRBV7-2 to TRBJ1-2, with a weak D call TRBD1 (5 bases). Germline V gene lookup returns CDR1 SGHTA and CDR2 FQGNSA. V was cut by 1 base and J by 0 bases, with 12 bases left in between. CDR3 length: 16 amino acids. The CDR3 is CASSLGRGAANYGYTF. CDR3 bases: TGTGCCAGCAGCTTAGGTAGAGGGGCTGCTAACTATGGCTACACCTTC.

The V gene is TRBV27, the J gene TRBJ1-2, with D possibly TRBD1 on 6 matching bases. V shed 5 bases and J shed 6 bases, with 16 bases lying between them. From germline, CDR1 is MNHEY and CDR2 SMNVEV (reference sequence). CDR3 length equals 14 residues. Here the CDR3 reads CASSRGHSADGYTF. For the CDR3, the DNA is TGTGCCAGCAGTAGGGGACATTCGGCTGATGGCTACACCTTC.